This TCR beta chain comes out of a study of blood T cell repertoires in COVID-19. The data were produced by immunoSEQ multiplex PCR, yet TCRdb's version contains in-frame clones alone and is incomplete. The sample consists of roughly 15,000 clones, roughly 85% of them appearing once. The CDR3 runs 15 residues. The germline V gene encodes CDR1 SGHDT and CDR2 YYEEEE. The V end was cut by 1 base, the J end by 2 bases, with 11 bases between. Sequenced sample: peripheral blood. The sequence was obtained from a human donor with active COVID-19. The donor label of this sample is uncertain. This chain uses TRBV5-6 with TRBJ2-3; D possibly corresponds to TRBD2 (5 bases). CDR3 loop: CASSLMGGHTDTQYF. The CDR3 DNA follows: TGTGCCAGCAGCTTGATGGGCGGGCACACAGATACGCAGTATTTT.